These T cell receptor beta chains were read from a single sample in a study of T cell responses to AZD1222 COVID-19 vaccine. TCRdb's table, derived via immunoSEQ multiplex PCR, lists solely in-frame clones and lacks some. Of approximately 91,000 clones in the sample, more than 70% were seen once. The material sequenced was peripheral blood, taken on day 0 of AZD1222 vaccination. The receptors derive from an adult in good health. Both conserved end residues are part of each CDR3. The order of the fields is V gene, D gene, clone size, J gene, CDR3 protein, CDR3 DNA. The D gene is left open where the match is weak. Not all rows give a size; the values are once, few, many and, for expanded clones, a class.

V: TRBV12-5
D: -
size: -
J: TRBJ1-5
CDR3: CASGLLAGWSNQPQHF
DNA: TGTGCTAGTGGTTTGCTGGCAGGCTGGAGCAATCAGCCCCAGCATTTT

V: TRBV6-5
D: -
size: medium-sized
J: TRBJ1-2
CDR3: CASSYRGIGYGYTF
DNA: TGTGCCAGCAGTTACCGGGGGATCGGATATGGCTACACCTTC

V: TRBV2
D: TRBD1
size: -
J: TRBJ1-5
CDR3: CASSERRGHQPQHF
DNA: TGTGCCAGCAGTGAACGCAGGGGGCATCAGCCCCAGCATTTT

V: TRBV19
D: TRBD1
size: few
J: TRBJ2-2
CDR3: CASRNGDRINTGELFF
DNA: TGTGCCAGTAGGAATGGGGACAGAATAAACACCGGGGAGCTGTTTTTT

V: TRBV9
D: -
size: -
J: TRBJ1-4
CDR3: CASSARPSSNEKLFF
DNA: TGTGCCAGCAGCGCCCGACCCAGCTCTAATGAAAAACTGTTTTTT

V: TRBV28
D: TRBD1
size: -
J: TRBJ2-3
CDR3: CASSSDRVGTDTQYF
DNA: TGTGCCAGCAGTTCGGACAGGGTTGGTACAGATACGCAGTATTTT

V: TRBV7-2
D: -
size: -
J: TRBJ1-2
CDR3: CASSLTDGGHYGYTF
DNA: TGTGCCAGCAGCCTAACGGACGGGGGGCACTATGGCTACACCTTC

V: TRBV5-1
D: -
size: once
J: TRBJ1-1
CDR3: CASKGEGVNTEAFF
DNA: TGCGCCAGCAAGGGGGAGGGGGTGAACACTGAAGCTTTCTTT

V: TRBV7-2
D: -
size: -
J: TRBJ1-2
CDR3: CASSSRQSIGYTF
DNA: TGTGCCAGCAGCTCCCGACAGTCCATCGGCTACACCTTC

V: TRBV20-1
D: TRBD1
size: -
J: TRBJ2-7
CDR3: CSASDAGTGFSYEQYF
DNA: TGCAGTGCTAGTGATGCCGGGACAGGGTTTTCCTACGAGCAGTACTTC

V: TRBV10-3
D: -
size: -
J: TRBJ1-2
CDR3: CAISEDSYGYTF
DNA: TGTGCCATCAGTGAAGATTCTTACGGCTACACCTTC

V: TRBV30
D: TRBD1
size: -
J: TRBJ1-1
CDR3: CAWRPQGSNTEAFF
DNA: TGTGCCTGGAGGCCACAGGGGTCCAACACTGAAGCTTTCTTT

V: TRBV4-2
D: -
size: once
J: TRBJ1-1
CDR3: CASSRGSTEAFF
DNA: TGTGCCAGCAGCCGAGGAAGCACTGAAGCTTTCTTT

V: TRBV5-5
D: -
size: -
J: TRBJ2-3
CDR3: CASSLAPGPTDTQYF
DNA: TGTGCCAGCAGCTTGGCTCCAGGGCCCACAGATACGCAGTATTTT

V: TRBV2
D: -
size: few
J: TRBJ1-5
CDR3: CASSEARGSNQPQHF
DNA: TGTGCCAGCAGTGAAGCTCGAGGGTCCAATCAGCCCCAGCATTTT

V: TRBV6-2/TRBV6-3
D: -
size: -
J: TRBJ1-1
CDR3: CASSLLRHGTEAFF
DNA: TGTGCCAGCAGTCTCCTCCGCCACGGCACTGAAGCTTTCTTT

V: TRBV6-5
D: -
size: -
J: TRBJ1-1
CDR3: CASSYSTQADTEAFF
DNA: TGTGCCAGCAGTTACTCAACTCAGGCGGACACTGAAGCTTTCTTT

V: TRBV30
D: -
size: once
J: TRBJ1-2
CDR3: CAWSEARNYGYTF
DNA: TGTGCCTGGAGTGAAGCGCGGAACTATGGCTACACCTTC

V: TRBV7-3
D: -
size: -
J: TRBJ2-1
CDR3: CASRPPYSGPASKIEQFF
DNA: TGTGCCAGCAGGCCACCGTATTCGGGACCGGCGTCAAAAATTGAGCAGTTCTTC

V: TRBV3-1/TRBV3-2
D: TRBD2
size: -
J: TRBJ2-5
CDR3: CASSQGSRGVETQYF
DNA: TGTGCCAGCAGCCAAGGCTCCCGGGGGGTGGAGACCCAGTACTTC

V: TRBV6-5
D: -
size: -
J: TRBJ2-3
CDR3: CASSYSRQEDTQYF
DNA: TGTGCCAGCAGTTACTCACGTCAGGAAGATACGCAGTATTTT

V: TRBV12-5
D: -
size: -
J: TRBJ2-1
CDR3: CASGFGVNEQFF
DNA: TGTGCTAGTGGTTTTGGGGTAAATGAGCAGTTCTTC

V: TRBV5-1
D: TRBD1
size: -
J: TRBJ1-2
CDR3: CASSRDRALVVF
DNA: TGCGCCAGCAGCCGGGACAGGGCCCTGGTCGTCTTC

V: TRBV5-4
D: -
size: few
J: TRBJ1-1
CDR3: CASSLSQGGTEAFF
DNA: TGTGCCAGCAGCTTGTCGCAGGGAGGCACTGAAGCTTTCTTT

V: TRBV5-3
D: -
size: -
J: TRBJ1-3
CDR3: CARSLIREGPLGNTIYF
DNA: TGTGCCAGAAGCTTGATCCGTGAGGGGCCGTTAGGAAACACCATATATTTT

V: TRBV5-1
D: -
size: -
J: TRBJ1-1
CDR3: CASSPGTVNTEAFF
DNA: TGCGCCAGCAGCCCCGGGACGGTGAACACTGAAGCTTTCTTT